The rows below give T cell receptor beta chains drawn from one sample of a study of shared clonotypes between healthy human individuals. TCRdb keeps only in-frame clones here, not all; method: immunoSEQ multiplex PCR. The sample contains around 2,000,000 clones, less than 95% of which appear only once. Sequencing used naive CD8+ T cells sorted from blood. The receptor source for this set is a man younger than 30 in good health. The CDR3 runs from the conserved cysteine through the conserved F or W. D genes are given only for firm matches. The listing skips clone size in some rows; elsewhere it reads once, few, many or a size class.

clone_size: NA
v_call: TRBV5-6
j_call: TRBJ1-5
d_call: NA
cdr3_nt: TGTGCCAGCAGCTTGGGCCAGTTAAATCAGCCCCAGCATTTT
cdr3_aa: CASSLGQLNQPQHF

clone_size: NA
v_call: TRBV28
j_call: TRBJ1-1
d_call: TRBD1
cdr3_nt: TGTGCCGGATCCCAGACAGGGTCTTCTGCTGAAGCTTTCTTT
cdr3_aa: CAGSQTGSSAEAFF

clone_size: NA
v_call: TRBV9
j_call: TRBJ1-3
d_call: NA
cdr3_nt: TGTGCCAGCAGCGTAGCCGGTCCTGGAAACACCATATATTTT
cdr3_aa: CASSVAGPGNTIYF

clone_size: NA
v_call: TRBV5-4
j_call: TRBJ2-1
d_call: NA
cdr3_nt: TGTGCCAGCAGCTTGGCTGTAAATGAGCAGTTCTTC
cdr3_aa: CASSLAVNEQFF

clone_size: NA
v_call: TRBV28
j_call: TRBJ2-7
d_call: TRBD1
cdr3_nt: TGTGCCAGCAGCCACCCCGGGACAGGGGACGAGCAGTACTTC
cdr3_aa: CASSHPGTGDEQYF

clone_size: NA
v_call: TRBV7-9
j_call: TRBJ2-1
d_call: NA
cdr3_nt: TGTGCCAGCAGCCGAGGGGGCAATGAGCAGTTCTTC
cdr3_aa: CASSRGGNEQFF

clone_size: NA
v_call: TRBV15
j_call: TRBJ2-1
d_call: NA
cdr3_nt: TGTGCCACCGGGGTTTACTCCTACAATGAGCAGTTCTTC
cdr3_aa: CATGVYSYNEQFF

clone_size: NA
v_call: TRBV7-2
j_call: TRBJ2-3
d_call: NA
cdr3_nt: TGTGCCAGCAGCCCCCGAGCGCAATGGGCAGATACGCAGTATTTT
cdr3_aa: CASSPRAQWADTQYF

clone_size: NA
v_call: TRBV5-6
j_call: TRBJ2-7
d_call: TRBD1
cdr3_nt: TGTGCCAGCAGCGAATCCCGGGACAGGGGGTCCACGACCTACGAGCAGTACTTC
cdr3_aa: CASSESRDRGSTTYEQYF

clone_size: NA
v_call: TRBV7-7
j_call: TRBJ1-5
d_call: NA
cdr3_nt: TGTGCTAGCAGCCGGTTACAGGGAGATCAGCCCCAGCATTTT
cdr3_aa: CASSRLQGDQPQHF

clone_size: NA
v_call: TRBV4-2
j_call: TRBJ1-3
d_call: TRBD1
cdr3_nt: TGTGCCAGCAGCCACTTATTTGACAGGGACAGAAACACCATATATTTT
cdr3_aa: CASSHLFDRDRNTIYF

clone_size: NA
v_call: TRBV9
j_call: TRBJ2-7
d_call: NA
cdr3_nt: TGTGCCAGCAGCGTGGGACCGACCTCCTACGAGCAGTACTTC
cdr3_aa: CASSVGPTSYEQYF

clone_size: NA
v_call: TRBV27
j_call: TRBJ2-1
d_call: NA
cdr3_nt: TGTGCCAGCAGTTTTCTAGGGGTAGAGGATGAGCAGTTCTTC
cdr3_aa: CASSFLGVEDEQFF

clone_size: NA
v_call: TRBV6-5
j_call: TRBJ2-5
d_call: TRBD1
cdr3_nt: TGTGCCAGCAGTCCGACAGGGGGCGAAGGGGAGACCCAGTACTTC
cdr3_aa: CASSPTGGEGETQYF

clone_size: NA
v_call: TRBV11-1
j_call: TRBJ1-1
d_call: TRBD1
cdr3_nt: TGTGCCAGCAGCGGGGGACAGGGAAACACTGAAGCTTTCTTT
cdr3_aa: CASSGGQGNTEAFF

clone_size: NA
v_call: TRBV6-5
j_call: TRBJ2-7
d_call: NA
cdr3_nt: TGTGCCAGCAGAACAGGGTACACCTACGAGCAGTACTTC
cdr3_aa: CASRTGYTYEQYF

clone_size: NA
v_call: TRBV4-3
j_call: TRBJ1-4
d_call: NA
cdr3_nt: TGCGCCAGCAGCCAAGATGTGGGCGAAAAACTGTTTTTT
cdr3_aa: CASSQDVGEKLFF

clone_size: NA
v_call: TRBV5-6
j_call: TRBJ2-7
d_call: NA
cdr3_nt: TGTGCCAGCAGCTCCGGACAGACCCTAACCTTTGAGCAGTACTTC
cdr3_aa: CASSSGQTLTFEQYF

clone_size: NA
v_call: TRBV5-1
j_call: TRBJ2-2
d_call: TRBD1
cdr3_nt: TGCGCCAGCAGCTTATCCGGACAGGAAGACACCGGGGAGCTGTTTTTT
cdr3_aa: CASSLSGQEDTGELFF

clone_size: NA
v_call: TRBV6-6
j_call: TRBJ2-3
d_call: NA
cdr3_nt: TGTGCCAGCAGTTACAGAGACTTAAGCACAGATACGCAGTATTTT
cdr3_aa: CASSYRDLSTDTQYF

clone_size: NA
v_call: TRBV11-2
j_call: TRBJ1-1
d_call: NA
cdr3_nt: TGTGCCAGCAGACTCGGGGGCACTGAAGCTTTCTTT
cdr3_aa: CASRLGGTEAFF

clone_size: NA
v_call: TRBV28
j_call: TRBJ2-7
d_call: NA
cdr3_nt: TGTGCCATTATGTCCCAGGGCGCCTCCTACGAGCAGTACTTC
cdr3_aa: CAIMSQGASYEQYF

clone_size: NA
v_call: TRBV27
j_call: TRBJ2-7
d_call: TRBD1
cdr3_nt: TGTGCCAGCAGTTTGGGACAGGGGCTTTACGAGCAGTACTTC
cdr3_aa: CASSLGQGLYEQYF

clone_size: NA
v_call: TRBV27
j_call: TRBJ2-1
d_call: NA
cdr3_nt: TGTGCCAGCAGTTTAGGTTTCGGAGTGAGCTCCTACAATGAGCAGTTCTTC
cdr3_aa: CASSLGFGVSSYNEQFF

clone_size: NA
v_call: TRBV4-1
j_call: TRBJ2-7
d_call: TRBD2
cdr3_nt: TGCGCCAGCAGCCCGGGACTAGCGGGGGCTCCGGGCGAGCAGTACTTC
cdr3_aa: CASSPGLAGAPGEQYF

clone_size: NA
v_call: TRBV7-9
j_call: TRBJ2-7
d_call: NA
cdr3_nt: TGTGCCAGCAGAGGGGGGAGCTACGAGCAGTACTTC
cdr3_aa: CASRGGSYEQYF

clone_size: NA
v_call: TRBV29-1
j_call: TRBJ2-7
d_call: NA
cdr3_nt: TGCAGCGTTGAAGAGGGGCCCTACGAGCAGTACTTC
cdr3_aa: CSVEEGPYEQYF

clone_size: NA
v_call: TRBV7-9
j_call: TRBJ2-2
d_call: TRBD1
cdr3_nt: TGTGCCAGCAGCTCCGACAGGGACGGGGAGCTGTTTTTT
cdr3_aa: CASSSDRDGELFF

clone_size: NA
v_call: TRBV5-6
j_call: TRBJ2-5
d_call: NA
cdr3_nt: TGTGCCAGCAGCTTGCGCGGAGCAGGGTGGGAGACCCAGTACTTC
cdr3_aa: CASSLRGAGWETQYF

clone_size: once
v_call: TRBV9
j_call: TRBJ1-3
d_call: NA
cdr3_nt: TGTGCCAGCAGCGGGGGGAGTATCTCTGGAAACACCATATATTTT
cdr3_aa: CASSGGSISGNTIYF

clone_size: NA
v_call: TRBV5-6
j_call: TRBJ1-2
d_call: NA
cdr3_nt: TGTGCCAGCAGCTTGCTACAATCCGTGGCGGGCTACACCTTC
cdr3_aa: CASSLLQSVAGYTF

clone_size: NA
v_call: TRBV11-1
j_call: TRBJ2-5
d_call: TRBD2
cdr3_nt: TGTGCCAGCAGCAGAGTCGAGTCGGGGGGGCCCGGAGAGACCCAGTACTTC
cdr3_aa: CASSRVESGGPGETQYF

clone_size: NA
v_call: TRBV4-3
j_call: TRBJ1-6
d_call: NA
cdr3_nt: TGCGCCAGCAGCCAAGATCAGGGACCCTCGAATTCACCCCTCCACTTT
cdr3_aa: CASSQDQGPSNSPLHF

clone_size: NA
v_call: TRBV5-6
j_call: TRBJ1-5
d_call: NA
cdr3_nt: TGTGCCAGCAGCTTAGAGAATCAGCCCCAGCATTTT
cdr3_aa: CASSLENQPQHF

clone_size: NA
v_call: TRBV10-3
j_call: TRBJ1-2
d_call: NA
cdr3_nt: TGTGCCATCAGTGAGGACAGAGTGGACGGCTACACCTTC
cdr3_aa: CAISEDRVDGYTF

clone_size: NA
v_call: TRBV13
j_call: TRBJ2-3
d_call: TRBD1
cdr3_nt: TGTGCCAGCAGCGCCAACCCCACAGGGGGCGGCACAGATACGCAGTATTTT
cdr3_aa: CASSANPTGGGTDTQYF

clone_size: NA
v_call: TRBV4-3
j_call: TRBJ2-7
d_call: NA
cdr3_nt: TGCGCCAGCAGCCAAGAGGTAGCGTCGGAGGCCTACGAGCAGTACTTC
cdr3_aa: CASSQEVASEAYEQYF

clone_size: NA
v_call: TRBV10-2
j_call: TRBJ2-2
d_call: NA
cdr3_nt: TGCGCCAGCATCCAGTCTTGGGAGGCCGGGGAGCTGTTTTTT
cdr3_aa: CASIQSWEAGELFF

clone_size: NA
v_call: TRBV11-2
j_call: TRBJ2-7
d_call: NA
cdr3_nt: TGTGCCAGCAGCTTAGAGGGCGGGGTGGAGCAGTACTTC
cdr3_aa: CASSLEGGVEQYF

clone_size: NA
v_call: TRBV9
j_call: TRBJ1-2
d_call: NA
cdr3_nt: TGTGCCAGCAGCGTAGGCGGCACCGCTAACTATGGCTACACCTTC
cdr3_aa: CASSVGGTANYGYTF

clone_size: NA
v_call: TRBV7-2
j_call: TRBJ1-5
d_call: NA
cdr3_nt: TGTGCCAGCAGCTTAGAGTCAGGGTGGGACAATCAGCCCCAGCATTTT
cdr3_aa: CASSLESGWDNQPQHF

clone_size: NA
v_call: TRBV6-6
j_call: TRBJ1-1
d_call: NA
cdr3_nt: TGTGCCAGCAGTTACCAGTTCGGGGCTGAAGCTTTCTTT
cdr3_aa: CASSYQFGAEAFF

clone_size: NA
v_call: TRBV19
j_call: TRBJ2-3
d_call: TRBD2
cdr3_nt: TGTGCCAGTAGTCCTCTAGCGGGGGGGCCCACAGATACGCAGTATTTT
cdr3_aa: CASSPLAGGPTDTQYF

clone_size: NA
v_call: TRBV5-8
j_call: TRBJ2-1
d_call: NA
cdr3_nt: TGTGCCAGCAGCTTGTACGCAGGAGACAATGAGCAGTTCTTC
cdr3_aa: CASSLYAGDNEQFF

clone_size: NA
v_call: TRBV27
j_call: TRBJ2-3
d_call: TRBD2
cdr3_nt: TGTGCCAGCAGTACCAAAGCGGGGGGGGGCACAGATACGCAGTATTTT
cdr3_aa: CASSTKAGGGTDTQYF

clone_size: NA
v_call: TRBV7-9
j_call: TRBJ1-2
d_call: NA
cdr3_nt: TGTGCCAGCAGCCAAGAGGTGGGGGCAGGGAGCTCGGTCTATGGCTACACCTTC
cdr3_aa: CASSQEVGAGSSVYGYTF

clone_size: NA
v_call: TRBV9
j_call: TRBJ1-6
d_call: NA
cdr3_nt: TGTGCCAGCAGCGTAGGGGGGGCACCCCTCCACTTT
cdr3_aa: CASSVGGAPLHF

clone_size: NA
v_call: TRBV4-1
j_call: TRBJ2-7
d_call: NA
cdr3_nt: TGCGCCAGCAGCCAACAATGGGGCGCGGGATACGAGCAGTACTTC
cdr3_aa: CASSQQWGAGYEQYF

clone_size: NA
v_call: TRBV9
j_call: TRBJ1-2
d_call: TRBD1
cdr3_nt: TGTGCCAGCAGCGAAGGGGGACAGTCTATTTACTATGGCTACACCTTC
cdr3_aa: CASSEGGQSIYYGYTF

clone_size: NA
v_call: TRBV6-6
j_call: TRBJ2-7
d_call: NA
cdr3_nt: TGTGCCAGCAGTGCCACTCCTCAGGGGCTCTCCTACGAGCAGTACTTC
cdr3_aa: CASSATPQGLSYEQYF

clone_size: NA
v_call: TRBV7-9
j_call: TRBJ2-2
d_call: NA
cdr3_nt: TGTGCCAGCAGCTCCCAGGGTCTACAGAACGGGGAGCTGTTTTTT
cdr3_aa: CASSSQGLQNGELFF

clone_size: NA
v_call: TRBV10-3
j_call: TRBJ2-7
d_call: TRBD1
cdr3_nt: TGTGCCATCAGCCATACCCGGGACAGGGCCTACGAGCAGTACTTC
cdr3_aa: CAISHTRDRAYEQYF

clone_size: NA
v_call: TRBV10-3
j_call: TRBJ1-1
d_call: NA
cdr3_nt: TGTGCCATCAGCCAAGACGGTGGGGCTGAAGCTTTCTTT
cdr3_aa: CAISQDGGAEAFF

clone_size: NA
v_call: TRBV11-2
j_call: TRBJ2-7
d_call: NA
cdr3_nt: TGTGCCAGCAGCTTAGAGAACAGCGAATACGAGCAGTACTTC
cdr3_aa: CASSLENSEYEQYF